Here is one T cell receptor beta chain with its context. The target antigen is unknown. Study observations and caveats: Tumor Tregs overlapped most with tumor, then blood, naive CD4+ cells.

CDR3 length equals 15 residues. The germline V gene encodes CDR1 SQVTM and CDR2 ANQGSEA. V lost 1 base and J lost 0, with 13 bases in between. TCRdb reprocessed the 5' RACE reads with MiXCR, giving one entry per CDR3 protein. The sample contains fewer than 10,000 distinct CDR3 sequences, 36% of which appear only once. The clonotype was recovered from a female donor with breast cancer. The specimen sequenced was tumor-infiltrating memory CD4+ T cells sorted from the breast tumor. Noted subset: memory CD4+ T cells, CD4+CD45RO+CD25-. The chain links TRBV29-1 to TRBJ2-7; the D gene is possibly TRBD1 (7 bases). CDR3 nucleotide sequence: TGCAGCGTTGAAGCGGAGGGGGCGAGCTCCTACGAGCAGTACTTC. Translated, it gives CSVEAEGASSYEQYF.